This section outlines one T cell receptor (beta chain) sequence together with its context. Clones were sequenced by immunoSEQ multiplex PCR, and TCRdb holds only the in-frame ones, with some missing. The sample contains over 150,000 clones, roughly 83% of which appear only once. This sample was included in a study of blood T cell repertoires in COVID-19. The germline V gene has CDR1 MNHEY and CDR2 SMNVEV (reference sequence). The CDR3 contains 13 residues. Losses at the gene ends were 5 bases for V and 9 bases for J; bases not matched to a gene: 7. This chain uses TRBV27 with TRBJ2-1, with TRBD1 matching over 7 bases. Sequenced material: peripheral blood. This sequence originates from a woman between 55 and 75 years old with acute or convalescent COVID-19. This chain's CDR3 is CASSPGQLIEQFF. The CDR3 DNA follows: TGTGCCAGCAGTCCGGGACAGCTCATTGAGCAGTTCTTC.